What follows is one T cell receptor (beta chain) and its context. The data were obtained in a study of blood T cell repertoires in COVID-19. As for the study in general: The United States, Italy and Spain provided the acute and convalescent COVID-19 samples. In each case, the material was cDNA or gDNA derived from T cells, B-cell-depleted T cells, or PBMCs.

Authors' data handling: Nucleated cell counts were estimated from reference gene primer amplification. The assay was immunoSEQ multiplex PCR, and TCRdb's table has in-frame clones only and misses some. V, J and clone size are those of that table, while D and trimming were read from the DNA. The table records some 29,000 clones, about nine tenths of them present only once. V lost 2 bases to trimming and J lost 4 bases, with 8 bases between them. The length of the CDR3 is 13 residues. In germline, CDR1 is ENHRY, CDR2 SYGVKD. The sequenced sample consisted of peripheral blood. This TCR came from a human donor in a cohort sampled during active COVID-19. The chain uses TRBV10-3 and TRBJ1-1; no clear D. CDR3 in amino acids: CAISEGSSTEAFF. As DNA, the CDR3 is TGTGCCATCAGTGAGGGCAGTTCCACTGAAGCTTTCTTT.